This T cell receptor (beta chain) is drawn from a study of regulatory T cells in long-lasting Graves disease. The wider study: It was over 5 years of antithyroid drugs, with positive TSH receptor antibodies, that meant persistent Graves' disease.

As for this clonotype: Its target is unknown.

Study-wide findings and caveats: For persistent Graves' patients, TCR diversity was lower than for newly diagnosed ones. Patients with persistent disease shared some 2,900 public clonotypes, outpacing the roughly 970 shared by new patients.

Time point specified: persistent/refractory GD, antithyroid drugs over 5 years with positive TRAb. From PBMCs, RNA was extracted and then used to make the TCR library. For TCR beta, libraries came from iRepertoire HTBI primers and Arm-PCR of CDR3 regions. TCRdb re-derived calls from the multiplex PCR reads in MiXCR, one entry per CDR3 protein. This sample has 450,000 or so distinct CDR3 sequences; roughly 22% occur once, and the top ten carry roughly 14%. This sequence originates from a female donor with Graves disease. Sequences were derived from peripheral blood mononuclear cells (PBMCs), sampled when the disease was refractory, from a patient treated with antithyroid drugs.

CDR3 region: CASSLGGTGTADTQYF. The CDR3 region has the DNA TGTGCCAGCAGCTTAGGCGGGACAGGGACGGCAGATACGCAGTATTTT. V gene TRBV7-8 combines with J gene TRBJ2-3; TRBD1 matches at 9 bases. This CDR3 has 16 residues. Germline assignment: CDR1 SGHVS and CDR2 FQNEAQ. The V gene end was trimmed by 1 base and the J gene end by 4 bases; junction bases not matched to a gene: 6.